A selection of T cell receptor beta chains follows, all from one sample in a study of cytomegalovirus exposure and HLA in healthy donors. Here immunoSEQ multiplex PCR was the method, and the copy in TCRdb shows in-frame clones only, minus some. The table has more than 90,000 clones, roughly four fifths seen once. Sequences were obtained from PBMCs. The receptor set was obtained from a human donor in good health. Each CDR3 is given with its conserved first and last residue. D genes are given only for firm matches.

d_call v_call cdr3_aa
NA TRBV7-8 CASSLAGGQGTQYF
NA TRBV7-8 CASSRLSGSNLYEQYF
NA TRBV7-6 CASSSTNTGELFF
NA TRBV7-9 CASSPQNVQYF
NA TRBV30 CAWSGSGFTEAFF
TRBD1 TRBV5-1 CASSLGGQGVEAFF
NA TRBV10-3 CAISEPLGSSGTEAFF
TRBD1 TRBV5-1 CASSLADRGVRLNTEAFF
TRBD1 TRBV6-6 CASSYSTGAGNTIYF
NA TRBV2 CASSVDGLYEQYF
TRBD2 TRBV7-2 CASSLFPGFSGRDNEQFF
NA TRBV29-1 CSVEGGTDTQYF
NA TRBV7-9 CASSLFTTNEKLFF
TRBD2 TRBV2 CASRLGTSMNEQFF
TRBD1 TRBV6-5 CASSPTGSNSPLHF
NA TRBV19 CASSIWPGQTNTGELFF
TRBD1 TRBV19 CASSIGGTVNTEAFF
TRBD1 TRBV5-4 CASSLRGQVTGELFF
NA TRBV4-1 CASSQAPGAAGTQYF
NA TRBV15 CATSSKDGSGNEQFF
NA TRBV19 CASSIVQGYGYTF
TRBD2 TRBV5-5 CASSPFGGSQETQYF
NA TRBV25-1 CASIRAGARSEAFF
NA TRBV18 CASSPRFGGENTEAFF
NA TRBV7-9 CSSSSRDTQYF
NA TRBV6-1 CASSDIPGANVLTF
NA TRBV21-1 CASSKGPLYEQYF
TRBD1 TRBV11-2 CASSSTYHRDRETQYF
NA TRBV5-4 CASSPSRGGYGYTF
TRBD1 TRBV18 CASSPRGQDTLGELFF
NA TRBV6-1 CASSARLRSGANVLTF
NA TRBV18 CASSPTQTFGNTIYF
NA TRBV5-6 CASSPSPWAEEQYF
TRBD1 TRBV7-8 CASSSGQFSTDTQYF
NA TRBV10-3 CAIRAQVRGYGYTF
NA TRBV5-1 CASSLDGQTNYGYTF
NA TRBV30 CAWSVAGGHYSNQPQHF
TRBD2 TRBV19 CASTTDRTSGGHNEQFF
TRBD1 TRBV5-5 CASSPGQGSAYNEQFF
TRBD1 TRBV5-4 CASSRDRGETQYF
NA TRBV5-1 CASSGTGEDTGELFF
NA TRBV5-1 CASNSGTSYNSPLHF